This T cell receptor (beta chain) was sequenced in a study of blood T cell repertoires in COVID-19. Study background: From the United States, Italy and Spain came samples of acute and convalescent COVID-19. Sample material is recorded as cDNA or gDNA derived from T cells, B-cell-depleted T cells, or PBMCs.

Authors' analysis steps: Using reference gene primer amplification, nucleated cell counts were estimated. The data were produced by immunoSEQ multiplex PCR, yet TCRdb's version contains in-frame clones alone and is incomplete. The V and J calls and clone size were taken over from that table, and D and trimming were inferred from the DNA. The table shows 90,000 to 150,000 clones, with around 89% occurring only once. With regard to this clone: Other DNA sequences of this sample code for an identical CDR3.

The sequence derives from a human donor with acute or convalescent COVID-19. The donor label of this sample is uncertain. Material: peripheral blood.

CDR3 in amino acids: CASSQGGGGYTF. The CDR3 bases are TGTGCCAGCAGCCAAGGAGGGGGTGGCTACACCTTC. V usage is TRBV3-1 (or the pseudogene TRBV3-2) and J usage is TRBJ1-2, with a weak D call TRBD1 (6 bases). The CDR3 is 12 residues long. Trimming removed 1 base from V and 7 bases from J, with 7 bases in between. From germline, CDR1 is LGHDT and CDR2 YNNKEL (reference sequence).